This entry lists 11 T cell receptor beta chains sequenced from one sample in a study of T cell responses to AZD1222 COVID-19 vaccine. The method was immunoSEQ multiplex PCR; TCRdb's version includes in-frame clones alone and lacks a portion of them. The sample has about 120,000 clones, around 85% seen once. This specimen consisted of peripheral blood, obtained on day 0 of AZD1222 vaccination. The receptors derive from an adult in good health.

This clone is termed medium-sized. The chain links TRBV27 to TRBJ2-1; no clear D. Looked up from germline, CDR1 is MNHEY and CDR2 is SMNVEV (reference sequence). This CDR3 has 13 residues. V was pared by 6 bases and J by 9 bases, with 15 bases between. The CDR3 DNA follows: TGTGCCAGCAGCCATACCGTGGCCGGTGAGCAGTTCTTC. Translating gives CASSHTVAGEQFF.

The chain recombines TRBV9 with TRBJ2-1, with unresolved D. The CDR3 has 12 residues. V was trimmed by 0 bases and J by 5 bases, leaving 3 bases between them. Germline V gene lookup returns CDR1 SGDLS and CDR2 YYNGEE. The CDR3 DNA reads as TGTGCCAGCAGCGTAGATGACAATGAGCAGTTCTTC. This translates into CASSVDDNEQFF.

There are a few counts of this clone. The rearrangement joins TRBV10-2 to TRBJ2-7; 8 bases line up with TRBD2. The CDR3 has 12 amino acids. V shed 11 bases and J 1 base; nucleotides not matched to a gene: 4. Germline V gene sequence: CDR1 WSHSY, CDR2 SAAADI. The CDR3 sequence: CAAGGVSYEQYF. The CDR3 DNA sequence: TGCGCCGCGGGGGGTGTATCCTACGAGCAGTACTTC.

This chain connects TRBV4-3 to TRBJ2-5; 8 nucleotides agree with TRBD2. The V gene's germline CDR1 is LGHNA and CDR2 YSLEER. The CDR3 has 17 residues. With 0 bases clipped from V and 1 base from J, the junction kept 7 bases outside the gene matches. DNA of the CDR3: TGCGCCAGCAGCCAAGATCTGGCGGGGGGCCCCCAAGAGACCCAGTACTTC. Residues: CASSQDLAGGPQETQYF.

The gene calls are TRBV7-9 and TRBJ2-7, with TRBD1 as a possible D gene (6 bases). CDR3 length equals 13 residues. Trimming shortened V by 4 bases and J by 6 bases, and 13 bases separated the two germline ends. Germline V CDR1 and CDR2: SEHNR, FQNEAQ (reference sequence). As DNA, the CDR3 is TGTGCCAGCAGCTCCACAGGGTCCGGCGAGCAGTACTTC. As protein: CASSSTGSGEQYF.

V usage is TRBV28 and J usage is TRBJ2-3; tentatively, D is TRBD2 (6 bases). Trimming cost V 2 bases and J 2 bases, with 11 bases left between them. In germline, CDR1 is MDHEN, CDR2 SYDVKM. The CDR3 has 15 residues. The CDR3 loop is CASSLRGGITDTQYF. The CDR3 region has the DNA TGTGCCAGCAGTTTAAGAGGAGGGATCACAGATACGCAGTATTTT.

The V call is TRBV11-3, the J call TRBJ1-2; D unresolved. This CDR3 spans 13 amino acids. Germline CDR1 is SGHNT and CDR2 is YENEEA. The V gene lost 5 bases and the J gene lost 8 bases, with 15 bases spanning the gap. The CDR3 nucleotides are TGTGCCAGCAGCGAGGTGGGGAGTGGCGGCTACACCTTC. It codes for CASSEVGSGGYTF.

The genes are TRBV23-1 and TRBJ1-2, with a weak D call TRBD1 (5 bases). TRBV23-1 falls under the ORF class, with uncertain function. Trimming took off 2 bases at V and 4 bases at J, with 23 bases between the two ends. The CDR3 spans 18 residues. The chain's CDR3 is CASSQRSTAPRRPYGYTF. The CDR3 bases are TGCGCCAGCAGTCAAAGGTCGACAGCTCCCCGAAGACCCTATGGCTACACCTTC.

This chain connects TRBV4-1 to TRBJ1-5, with TRBD1 as a possible D gene (6 bases). The V end was cut by 0 bases, the J end by 0 bases, with 18 bases between. Germline loops: CDR1 MGHRA, CDR2 YSYEKL. The length of the CDR3 is 19 residues. CDR3 residues: CASSQEDNRDQVSNQPQHF. The CDR3 nucleotides read TGCGCCAGCAGCCAAGAGGACAACAGGGACCAAGTTAGCAATCAGCCCCAGCATTTT.

This clone was counted once. V and J are TRBV6-6 and TRBJ2-3; TRBD2 matches 10 bases. The CDR3 covers 15 residues. Germline assignment: CDR1 MNHNY and CDR2 SVGAGI (reference sequence). The junction had 8 bases not matched to a gene; V was cut back by 6 bases and J by 5 bases. The DNA for the CDR3 is TGTGCCAGCAGACCAGCGGGGGGGCCTGGAGATACGCAGTATTTT. This codes for CASRPAGGPGDTQYF.

This clone was observed once. This sequence joins TRBV7-3 and TRBJ1-1; 7 bases are a match to TRBD1. The V segment lost 5 bases and the J segment 7 bases; nucleotides outside the gene matches: 10. Per germline, CDR1 SGHTA and CDR2 FQGTGA. The CDR3 has 14 amino acids. The CDR3 sequence: CASSPMTGSVEAFF. The CDR3 coding sequence is TGTGCCAGCAGCCCAATGACAGGGTCGGTTGAAGCTTTCTTT.